Included here is one T cell receptor (beta chain) sequence, with context. The antigen remains unidentified. A junction end diverges from the germline sequence, so it may reflect a read error. The record originates from a study of blood T cells in healthy people across ages. Germline V CDR1 and CDR2: DFQATT, SNEGSKA (reference sequence). The CDR3 is 12 amino acids. With each sample, at least 5 micrograms of total RNA were extracted. For the second PCR, which ran for roughly 6 to 11 cycles, a sample-barcoded 5' primer and a J-beta primer mix were used. There were at least 2.5 million CDR3-containing paired-end reads obtained from each sample. TCRdb recomputed calls from the 5' RACE reads with MiXCR, one row per CDR3 protein. The sample includes about 900,000 distinct CDR3 sequences, around 48% seen only once; the top ten take about an eighth. Findings of the study overall: Comparison with aged donors showed that long-lived donors had more naive CD4+ cells and higher diversity. CMV status of donors was unknown, possibly confounding expanded clonotype changes.

J is TRBJ2-1 and V is TRBV20-1; no reliable D call. Sequencing was carried out using blood. This receptor was taken from a man aged 30 to 39 in good health. The CDR3 region has the DNA TGCAGTGCTGGGCGGCTTTTCGATGAGCGGTTCTTC. Encoded protein: CSAGRLFDERFF.